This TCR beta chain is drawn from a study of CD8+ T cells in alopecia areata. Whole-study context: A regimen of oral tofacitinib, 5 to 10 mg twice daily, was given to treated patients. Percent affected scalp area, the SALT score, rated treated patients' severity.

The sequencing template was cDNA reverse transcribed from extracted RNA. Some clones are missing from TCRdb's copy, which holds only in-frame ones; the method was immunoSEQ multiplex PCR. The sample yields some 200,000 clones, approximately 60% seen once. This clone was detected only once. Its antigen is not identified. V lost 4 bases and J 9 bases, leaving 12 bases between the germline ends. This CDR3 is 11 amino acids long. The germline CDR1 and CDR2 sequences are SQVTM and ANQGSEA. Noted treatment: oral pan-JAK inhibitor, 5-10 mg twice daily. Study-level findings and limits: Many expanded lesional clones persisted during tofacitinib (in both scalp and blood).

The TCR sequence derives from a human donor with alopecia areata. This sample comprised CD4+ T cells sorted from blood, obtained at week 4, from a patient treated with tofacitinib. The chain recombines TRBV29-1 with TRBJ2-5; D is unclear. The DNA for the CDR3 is TGCAGCGTTGGTGGTCAAGGGTCCCAGTACTTC. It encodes CSVGGQGSQYF.